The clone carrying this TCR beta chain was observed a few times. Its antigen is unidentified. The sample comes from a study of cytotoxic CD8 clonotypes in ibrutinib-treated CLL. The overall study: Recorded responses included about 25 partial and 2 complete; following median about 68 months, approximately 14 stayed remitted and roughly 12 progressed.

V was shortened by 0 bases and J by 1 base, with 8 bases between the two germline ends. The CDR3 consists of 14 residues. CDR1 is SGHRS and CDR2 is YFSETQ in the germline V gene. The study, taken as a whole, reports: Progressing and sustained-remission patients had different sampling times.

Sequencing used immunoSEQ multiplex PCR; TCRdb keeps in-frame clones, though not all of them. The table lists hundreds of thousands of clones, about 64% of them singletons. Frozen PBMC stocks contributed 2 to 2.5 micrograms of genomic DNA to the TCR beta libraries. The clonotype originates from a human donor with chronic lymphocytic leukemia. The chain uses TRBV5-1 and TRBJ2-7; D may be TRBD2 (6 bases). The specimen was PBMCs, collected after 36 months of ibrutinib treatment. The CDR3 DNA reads TGCGCCAGCAGCTTGGCTAGCGTGTCCTACGAGCAGTACTTC. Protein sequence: CASSLASVSYEQYF.